This T cell receptor beta chain derives from a study of T cells in Graves' hyperthyroidism and ophthalmopathy (dated by TCRdb to between 2018 and 2021). At the level of the whole study: A discovery cohort of approximately 97 patients, roughly 40 with Graves' ophthalmopathy and about 58 with stable Graves' hyperthyroidism, was used to find distinguishing TCR V-J signatures. The paper describes TCR Vbeta CDR3 sequencing of 120 to 150 peripheral blood samples, made up of roughly 40 ophthalmopathy patients, around 78 hyperthyroidism patients and 17 progressor patients. After sampling, hyperthyroidism patients received methimazole starting at 30 mg daily, and ophthalmopathy patients received high-dose intravenous methylprednisolone. Thyroid tissue and blood T-cell repertoires from about six Graves' hyperthyroidism patients were also compared in the study. For training and testing, the approximately 92 patients in the discovery cohort were randomly divided in a 7:3 ratio. Prospective prediction of ophthalmopathy was tested in an independent validation cohort of some 19 hyperthyroidism patients and some 17 patients who later progressed to ophthalmopathy.

The investigation overall reported the following: No statistical method was used to fix the sample size in advance, and group allocation was not hidden from the investigators. In validation, progression to ophthalmopathy was predicted by the model with 70.59% sensitivity and around 75% specificity, a median of about 6 months before onset. Ophthalmopathy was separated from stable hyperthyroidism by a 13 V-J signature model, with over 85% sensitivity and around 81% specificity obtained in cross-validation and 80%/75% obtained in testing. Most expanded thyroid clonotypes (frequency above 0.001) were also detected in blood, suggesting blood repertoires may reflect thyroid immune responses.

Germline trimming amounts to 0 bases on V and 0 bases on J, with 3 as the count of junction bases outside the gene matches. The CDR1 and CDR2 encoded by the germline V gene are SGHTA and FQGNSA. The CDR3 has 17 amino acids, counting the end cysteine and phenylalanine. The only DNA kept is the CDR3, 51 bases in frame from the first base. This clonotype was seen only a few times. It lacks a known antigen. The record has no base qualities; no much larger clone is one base away. A patient counted as having stable Graves' hyperthyroidism if no progression to ophthalmopathy occurred over 18 months of follow-up. Hyperthyroidism patients were newly diagnosed, with disease duration under 2 months, and aged 18 to 65 years. Exclusion was applied to patients with uncontrolled infections, other autoimmune diseases, pregnancy or lactation. Diagnoses were established on the basis of clinical symptoms, serum thyroxine and TRAb, thyroid ultrasound, and orbital computed tomography. Total RNA was extracted using Trizol reagent, and RNA quality was assessed on an Agilent 2100 Bioanalyzer.

The TCR beta CDR3 regions were amplified from RNA transcripts. The TCR CDR3 was subjected to a first round of RT-PCR using the HTBI primer set and the Qiagen OneStep RT-PCR kit. Libraries were constructed in a second round of multiplex PCR, after which size selection and purification were carried out. The libraries were sequenced on an Illumina HiSeq2000 using paired-end 100 bp reads. The published analysis was carried out like this. Raw data were processed with SOAPnuke, discarding reads with adapters, uncalled bases, mean Phred below 15, or no exact constant-primer or identifier match. High-quality paired reads were merged using COPE v1.2.5, and each unique nucleotide sequence was defined as a clonotype. Clonotypes were aligned to IMGT TRBV, TRBD and TRBJ reference segments using MiTCR v1.1. The analysis was restricted to V-J combinations with a frequency above 0.0001, which together covered 98% to 99.2% of the repertoires. The TCS score was defined as the ratio of F50 (clonal expansion) to E x V (chaos), calculated using BLOSUM62-based TCRdist between CDR3 peptides within each V-J. Welch's t-statistics and random forest reduced several hundred V-J features to 10 to 15, which were used in a naive Bayes classifier (R e1071). The similarity between thyroid and blood repertoires was quantified using the Morisita-Horn index. TCRdb trimmed public reads at Q25 via fastp, called clones via MiXCR and kept in-frame beta chains. Entries that share a CDR3 protein sequence are merged under the most common genes and DNA. These V and J calls derive from TCRdb rather than the authors' analysis. This sample is represented by 450,000 to 700,000 distinct CDR3 sequences; approximately 44% of them were singletons. Of the sample, 7.5% to 8.5% falls within the top ten clones.

This TCR was sampled from a woman under 30 with Graves' hyperthyroidism. The chain uses TRBV7-2 and TRBJ2-1; the junction holds 9 bases that match TRBD2. Sequencing was done on a sample of peripheral blood or thyroid tissue (not recorded which). The DNA is as follows: TGTGCCAGCAGCTTAGCGCTAGCGGGGAGCTCCTACAATGAGCAGTTCTTC. It codes for CASSLALAGSSYNEQFF.